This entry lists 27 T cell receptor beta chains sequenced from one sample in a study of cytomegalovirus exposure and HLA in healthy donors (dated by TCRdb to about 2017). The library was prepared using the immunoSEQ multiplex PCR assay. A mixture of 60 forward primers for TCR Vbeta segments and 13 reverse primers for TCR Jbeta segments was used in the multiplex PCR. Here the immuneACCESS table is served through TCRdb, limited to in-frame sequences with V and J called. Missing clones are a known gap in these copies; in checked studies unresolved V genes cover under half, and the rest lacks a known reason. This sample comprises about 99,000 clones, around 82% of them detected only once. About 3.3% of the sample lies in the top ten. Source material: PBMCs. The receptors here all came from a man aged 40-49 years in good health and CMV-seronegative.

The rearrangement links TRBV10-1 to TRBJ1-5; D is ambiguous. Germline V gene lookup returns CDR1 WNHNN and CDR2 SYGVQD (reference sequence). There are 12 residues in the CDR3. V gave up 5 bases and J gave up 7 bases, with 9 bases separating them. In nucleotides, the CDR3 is TGCGCCAGCAGTTCTAATCAACAGCCCCAGCATTTT. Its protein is CASSSNQQPQHF.

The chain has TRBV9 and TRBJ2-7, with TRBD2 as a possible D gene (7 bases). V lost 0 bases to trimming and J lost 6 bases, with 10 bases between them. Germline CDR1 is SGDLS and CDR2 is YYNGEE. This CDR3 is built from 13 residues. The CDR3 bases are TGTGCCAGCAGCGTAGATCGGGGGGCCGAGCAGTACTTC. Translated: CASSVDRGAEQYF.

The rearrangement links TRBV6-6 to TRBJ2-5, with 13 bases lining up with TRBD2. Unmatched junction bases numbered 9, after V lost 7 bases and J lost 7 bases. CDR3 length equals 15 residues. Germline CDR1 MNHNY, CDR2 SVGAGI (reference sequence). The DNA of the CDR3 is TGTGCCAGCACCGGACTAGCGGGAGTCGGCGGGACCCAGTACTTC. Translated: CASTGLAGVGGTQYF.

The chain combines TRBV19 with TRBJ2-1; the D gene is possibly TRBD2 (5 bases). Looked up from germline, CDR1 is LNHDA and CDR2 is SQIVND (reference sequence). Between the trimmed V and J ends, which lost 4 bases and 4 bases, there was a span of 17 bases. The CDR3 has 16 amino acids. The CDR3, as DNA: TGTGCCAGTAGTACTACTAGTTTCGGGCCTTACAATGAGCAGTTCTTC. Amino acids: CASSTTSFGPYNEQFF. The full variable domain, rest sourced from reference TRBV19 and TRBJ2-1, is DGGITQSPKYLFRKEGQNVTLSCEQNLNHDAMYWYRQDPGQGLRLIYYSQIVNDFQKGDIAEGYSVSREKKESFPLTVTSAQKNPTAFYLCASSTTSFGPYNEQFFGPGTRLTVL.

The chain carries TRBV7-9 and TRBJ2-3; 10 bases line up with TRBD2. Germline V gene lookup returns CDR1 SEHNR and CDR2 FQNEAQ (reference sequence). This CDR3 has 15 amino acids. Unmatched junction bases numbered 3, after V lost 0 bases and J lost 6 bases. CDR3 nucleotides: TGTGCCAGCAGCTTAGCTCTAGCGGGGGCGGATACGCAGTATTTT. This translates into CASSLALAGADTQYF.

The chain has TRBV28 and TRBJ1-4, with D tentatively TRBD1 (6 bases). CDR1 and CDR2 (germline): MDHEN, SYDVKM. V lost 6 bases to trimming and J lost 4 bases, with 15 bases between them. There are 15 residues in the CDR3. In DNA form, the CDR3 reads TGTGCCAGCAGCAAGGCAGGGGACCTTAATGAAAAACTGTTTTTT. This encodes CASSKAGDLNEKLFF.

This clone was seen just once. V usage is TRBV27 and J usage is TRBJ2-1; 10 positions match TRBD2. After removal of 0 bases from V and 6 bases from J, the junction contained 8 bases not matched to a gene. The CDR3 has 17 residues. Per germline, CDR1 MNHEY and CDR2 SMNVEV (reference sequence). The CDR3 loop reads CASSLSPSGRAVNEQFF. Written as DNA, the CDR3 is TGTGCCAGCAGTTTATCCCCGAGCGGGAGGGCGGTCAATGAGCAGTTCTTC.

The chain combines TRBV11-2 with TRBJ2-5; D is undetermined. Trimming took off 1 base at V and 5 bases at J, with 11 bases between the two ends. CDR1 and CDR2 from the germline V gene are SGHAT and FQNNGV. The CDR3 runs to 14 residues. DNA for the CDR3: TGTGCCAGCAGCTTAGGCTTACTCGGGGAGACCCAGTACTTC. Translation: CASSLGLLGETQYF.

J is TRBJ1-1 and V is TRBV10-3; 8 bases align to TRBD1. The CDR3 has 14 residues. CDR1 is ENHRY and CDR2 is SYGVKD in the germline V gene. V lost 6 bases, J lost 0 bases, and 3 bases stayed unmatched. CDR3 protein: CAIRHRGMNTEAFF. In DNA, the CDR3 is TGTGCCATCAGGCACAGGGGGATGAACACTGAAGCTTTCTTT.

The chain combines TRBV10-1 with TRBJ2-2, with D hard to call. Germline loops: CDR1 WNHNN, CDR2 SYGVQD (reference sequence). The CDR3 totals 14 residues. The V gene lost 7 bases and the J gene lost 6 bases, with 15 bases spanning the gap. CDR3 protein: CASKDQAESGELFF. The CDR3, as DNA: TGCGCCAGCAAAGATCAGGCCGAATCCGGGGAGCTGTTTTTT.

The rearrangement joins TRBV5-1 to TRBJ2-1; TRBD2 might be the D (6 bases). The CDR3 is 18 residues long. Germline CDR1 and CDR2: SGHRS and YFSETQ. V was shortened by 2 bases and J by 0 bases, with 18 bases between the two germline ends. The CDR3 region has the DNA TGCGCCAGCAGCTTCCGCAAGACGGGAGATCCCTCCTACAATGAGCAGTTCTTC. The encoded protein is CASSFRKTGDPSYNEQFF.

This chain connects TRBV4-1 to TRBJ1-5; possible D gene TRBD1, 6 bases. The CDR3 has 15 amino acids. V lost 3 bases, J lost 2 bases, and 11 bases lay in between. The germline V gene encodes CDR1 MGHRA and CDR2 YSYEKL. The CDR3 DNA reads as TGCGCCAGCAGCCACAGGGGAGTAGGCAATCAGCCCCAGCATTTT. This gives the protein CASSHRGVGNQPQHF.

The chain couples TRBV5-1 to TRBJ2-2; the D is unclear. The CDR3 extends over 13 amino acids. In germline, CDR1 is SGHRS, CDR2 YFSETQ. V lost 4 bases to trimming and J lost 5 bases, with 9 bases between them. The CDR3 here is CASSPTETGELFF. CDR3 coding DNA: TGCGCCAGCAGCCCTACAGAAACCGGGGAGCTGTTTTTT.

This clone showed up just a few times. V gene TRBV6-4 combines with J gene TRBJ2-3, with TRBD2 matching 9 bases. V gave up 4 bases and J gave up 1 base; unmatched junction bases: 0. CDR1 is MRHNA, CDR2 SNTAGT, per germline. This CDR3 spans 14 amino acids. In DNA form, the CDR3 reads TGTGCCAGCAGTGCTAGCGGGGGCACAGATACGCAGTATTTT. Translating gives CASSASGGTDTQYF.

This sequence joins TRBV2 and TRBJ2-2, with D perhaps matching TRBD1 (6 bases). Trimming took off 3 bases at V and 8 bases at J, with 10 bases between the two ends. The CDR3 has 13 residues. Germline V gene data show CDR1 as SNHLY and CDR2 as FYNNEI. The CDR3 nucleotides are TGTGCCAGCAGTGAGCAGGGGATGGGGGAGCTGTTTTTT. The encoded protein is CASSEQGMGELFF.

In nucleotides, the CDR3 is TGTGCCAGCTCGCGCGTTGCGGGTTCCCAAGAGACCCAGTACTTC. The encoded protein is CASSRVAGSQETQYF. The chain links TRBV7-2 to TRBJ2-5; perhaps TRBD2 as D (5 bases). Per the germline V gene, CDR1 is SGHTA and CDR2 is FQGNSA. Trimming cost V 8 bases and J 1 base, with 17 bases left between them. The CDR3 loop spans 15 amino acids.

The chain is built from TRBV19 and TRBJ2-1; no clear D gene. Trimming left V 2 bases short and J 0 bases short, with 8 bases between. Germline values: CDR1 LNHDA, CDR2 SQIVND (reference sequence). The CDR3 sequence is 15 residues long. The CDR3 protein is CASSIWYTSYNEQFF. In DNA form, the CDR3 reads TGTGCCAGTAGTATATGGTACACCTCCTACAATGAGCAGTTCTTC. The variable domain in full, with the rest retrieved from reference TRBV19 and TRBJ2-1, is DGGITQSPKYLFRKEGQNVTLSCEQNLNHDAMYWYRQDPGQGLRLIYYSQIVNDFQKGDIAEGYSVSREKKESFPLTVTSAQKNPTAFYLCASSIWYTSYNEQFFGPGTRLTVL.

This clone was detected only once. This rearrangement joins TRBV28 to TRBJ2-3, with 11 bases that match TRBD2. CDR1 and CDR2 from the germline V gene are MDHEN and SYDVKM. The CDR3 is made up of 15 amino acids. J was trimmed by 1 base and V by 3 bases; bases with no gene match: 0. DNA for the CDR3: TGTGCCAGCAGTTTGACTAGCGGGGGCACAGATACGCAGTATTTT. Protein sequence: CASSLTSGGTDTQYF.

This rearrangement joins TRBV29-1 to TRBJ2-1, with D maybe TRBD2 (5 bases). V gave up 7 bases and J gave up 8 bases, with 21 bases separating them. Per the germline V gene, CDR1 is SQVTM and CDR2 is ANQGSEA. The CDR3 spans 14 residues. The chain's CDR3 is CSALRVGSRDEQFF. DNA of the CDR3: TGCAGCGCCCTGAGGGTTGGGAGTCGGGATGAGCAGTTCTTC.

CDR3 sequence (DNA): TGTGCCAGCAGGCTACAGGTCTCCTACGAGCAGTACTTC. Translating gives CASRLQVSYEQYF. The chain joins TRBV6-5 to TRBJ2-7, with a possible D match to TRBD1 (5 bases). Germline V gene lookup returns CDR1 MNHEY and CDR2 SVGAGI. Deletions cut 6 bases from V and 0 bases from J, with 9 bases between. CDR3 size: 13 residues.

CDR3 loop: CASSELAGGPSEQFF. The CDR3 nucleotides read TGTGCCAGCAGTGAATTAGCGGGAGGGCCAAGTGAGCAGTTCTTC. The rearrangement links TRBV6-1 to TRBJ2-1; TRBD2 agrees at 11 bases. This CDR3 is built from 15 residues. Germline V CDR1 and CDR2: MNHNS, SASEGT. The trim removed 2 bases at V and 9 bases at J, leaving 6 bases unmatched.

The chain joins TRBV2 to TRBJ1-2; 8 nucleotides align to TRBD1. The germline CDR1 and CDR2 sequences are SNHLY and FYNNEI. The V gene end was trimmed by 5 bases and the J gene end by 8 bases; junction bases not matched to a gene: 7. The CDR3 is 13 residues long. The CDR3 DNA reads TGTGCCAGCAGTACTGGACAGGGAGGAGGCTACACCTTC. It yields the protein CASSTGQGGGYTF.

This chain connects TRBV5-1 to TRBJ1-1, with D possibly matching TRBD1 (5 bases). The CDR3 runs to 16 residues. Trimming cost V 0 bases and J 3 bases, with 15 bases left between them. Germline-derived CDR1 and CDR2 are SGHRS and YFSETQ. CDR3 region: CASSLALARAYTEAFF. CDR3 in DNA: TGCGCCAGCAGCTTGGCTTTGGCCAGGGCCTACACTGAAGCTTTCTTT.

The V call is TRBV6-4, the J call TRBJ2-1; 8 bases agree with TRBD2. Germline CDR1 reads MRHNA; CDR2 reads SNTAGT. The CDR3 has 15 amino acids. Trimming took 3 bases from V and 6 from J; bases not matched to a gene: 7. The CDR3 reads CASSESAGGPNEQFF. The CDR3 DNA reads TGTGCCAGCAGTGAGTCCGCGGGGGGACCCAATGAGCAGTTCTTC.

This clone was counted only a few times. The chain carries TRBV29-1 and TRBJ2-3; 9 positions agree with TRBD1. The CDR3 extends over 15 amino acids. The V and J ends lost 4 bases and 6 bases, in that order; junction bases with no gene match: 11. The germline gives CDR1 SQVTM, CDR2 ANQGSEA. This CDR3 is CSVARGTGLSDTQYF. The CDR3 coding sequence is TGCAGCGTTGCTCGCGGGACAGGGCTTTCGGATACGCAGTATTTT.

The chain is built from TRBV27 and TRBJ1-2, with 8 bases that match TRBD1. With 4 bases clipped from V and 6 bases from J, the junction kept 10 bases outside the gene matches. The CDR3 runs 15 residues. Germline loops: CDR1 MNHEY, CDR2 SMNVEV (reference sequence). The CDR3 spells CASSSTWTGLDGYTF. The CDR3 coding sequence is TGTGCCAGCAGTTCAACCTGGACAGGGTTGGATGGCTACACCTTC.

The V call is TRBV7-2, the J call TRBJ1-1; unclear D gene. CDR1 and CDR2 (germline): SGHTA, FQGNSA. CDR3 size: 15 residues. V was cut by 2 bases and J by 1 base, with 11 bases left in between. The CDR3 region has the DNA TGTGCCAGCAGCTTACTCCGACTGACGAACACTGAAGCTTTCTTT. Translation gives CASSLLRLTNTEAFF.